The 26 T cell receptor beta chains presented below share a single source sample, sequenced in a study of T cell repertoires in cytomegalovirus infection. MiXCR, applied by TCRdb to the reads, yields one record per CDR3 protein. The sample comprises around 330,000 distinct CDR3 sequences, roughly 15% of which are singletons, and approximately 12% rests with the top ten. What was sequenced was PBMCs. All receptors come from a human donor in good health (CMV status not recorded). Some clones in this sample may be carry-over from other donors' samples.

This clonotype was found many times. This chain connects TRBV5-1 to TRBJ2-5, with TRBD2 as a possible D gene (5 bases). Trimming removed 3 bases at V and 2 bases at J, with 8 bases between. This CDR3 region has 13 residues. Germline loops: CDR1 SGHRS, CDR2 YFSETQ. Here the CDR3 reads CASSYGVQETQYF. The CDR3 DNA reads TGCGCCAGCAGCTACGGGGTACAAGAGACCCAGTACTTC. Drawing the rest from reference TRBV5-1 and TRBJ2-5, the complete variable domain is KAGVTQTPRYLIKTRGQQVTLSCSPISGHRSVSWYQQTPGQGLQFLFEYFSETQRNKGNFPGRFSGRQFSNSRSEMNVSTLELGDSALYLCASSYGVQETQYFGPGTRLLVL.

The V and J genes are TRBV25-1 and TRBJ1-5; a weak D match, TRBD1 (5 bases). The CDR3 has 14 amino acids. V was trimmed by 8 bases and J by 3 bases, leaving 14 bases between them. CDR1 MGHDK and CDR2 SYGVNS come from the germline V gene. In DNA form, the CDR3 reads TGTGCCAGCCGGAATGCAGGGTACAATCAGCCCCAGCATTTT. Translated: CASRNAGYNQPQHF.

About this clonotype itself: This may stem from a read error, because a much larger clone lies one nucleotide away. The chain combines TRBV7-2 with TRBJ2-1; D possibly corresponds to TRBD1 (5 bases). Germline CDR1 and CDR2: SGHTA and FQGNSA. The CDR3 totals 16 residues. Deletions cut 5 bases from V and 6 bases from J, with 20 bases between. The CDR3 is CASSPPGRSGANEQFF. The CDR3 bases are TGTGCCAGCAGCCCGCCTGGTAGGAGTGGGGCCAATGAGCAGTTCTTC.

This clonotype has just a few counts. The rearrangement uses TRBV28 and TRBJ1-6; D possibly corresponds to TRBD1 (6 bases). The CDR3 runs 14 residues. Germline V gives CDR1 MDHEN, CDR2 SYDVKM. V gave up 5 bases and J gave up 7 bases, with 12 bases separating them. The CDR3 protein is CASSIQGRNSPLHF. The CDR3 DNA is TGTGCCAGCAGTATACAGGGAAGGAATTCACCCCTCCACTTT.

This clonotype has at least ten counts. This chain uses TRBV7-9 with TRBJ1-5; TRBD1 aligns across 7 bases. Per germline, CDR1 SEHNR and CDR2 FQNEAQ (reference sequence). The CDR3 is 14 residues long. V was pared by 5 bases and J by 6 bases, with 7 bases of the junction left unmatched. CDR3 coding DNA: TGTGCCAGCAGCCGTACAGGGGATGGTCAGCCCCAGCATTTT. This codes for CASSRTGDGQPQHF.

This clonotype occurred many times. The gene calls are TRBV7-2 and TRBJ1-5, with 7 nucleotides matching TRBD1. CDR1 is SGHTA, CDR2 FQGNSA, per germline. CDR3 length: 15 residues. Trimming at V came to 4 bases and at J to 2 bases, leaving 5 bases not matched to a gene. The CDR3 coding sequence is TGTGCCAGCAGCTCGACAGGGTTTCGCAATCAGCCCCAGCATTTT. Amino acids: CASSSTGFRNQPQHF.

About this clonotype: This likely comes from a read error, as the CDR3 has no conserved phenylalanine or tryptophan at its end. The chain uses TRBV12-3 or TRBV12-4 and TRBJ1-1, with 8 bases fitting TRBD1. The V gene end was trimmed by 5 bases and the J gene end by 1 base; junction bases not matched to a gene: 9. This CDR3 region has 16 residues. The CDR3 sequence is CASSQTRGRGNTEAFL. In DNA form, the CDR3 reads TGTGCCAGCAGTCAAACCAGGGGGCGCGGGAACACTGAAGCTTTCCTT.

V and J are TRBV27 and TRBJ2-7, with no clear D. In germline, CDR1 is MNHEY, CDR2 SMNVEV (reference sequence). V lost 3 bases, J lost 4 bases, and 19 bases lay in between. CDR3 length equals 16 residues. The CDR3 spells CASSFADVGRAYEQYF. CDR3 nucleotide sequence: TGTGCCAGCAGTTTTGCCGACGTGGGCAGAGCTTACGAGCAGTACTTC.

The sample holds a few counts of this clonotype. The chain combines TRBV6-5 with TRBJ1-1; D perhaps matches TRBD1 (5 bases). Trimming pared 0 bases from V and 1 base from J, leaving 15 bases between. CDR1 is MNHEY and CDR2 is SVGAGI in the germline V gene. The CDR3 runs to 17 residues. In DNA form, the CDR3 reads TGTGCCAGCAGTTACTCGATCCCCGGGACGCCGAACACTGAAGCTTTCTTT. It is translated as CASSYSIPGTPNTEAFF.

As for this clonotype: One end of the junction is discordant with germline, which a read error may explain. V is TRBV5-1 and J is TRBJ1-1; no clear D gene. The germline gives CDR1 SGHRS, CDR2 YFSETQ. The CDR3 length is 13 residues. This chain's CDR3 is CASILAKNTEAFF. CDR3 nucleotides: TGCGCCAGCATCTTGGCCAAGAACACTGAAGCTTTCTTT.

This clonotype appeared a few times. The V gene is TRBV19, the J gene TRBJ1-1; 9 positions match TRBD1. Germline V gives CDR1 LNHDA, CDR2 SQIVND (reference sequence). The CDR3 is 16 amino acids. V dropped 6 bases and J dropped 3; count of bases not matched to a gene: 11. CDR3 loop: CASRPGTGIGHTEAFF. The CDR3 nucleotides read TGTGCCAGTAGGCCCGGGACAGGGATTGGCCACACTGAAGCTTTCTTT.

In its sample, this clonotype was seen a few times. This sequence joins TRBV20-1 and TRBJ2-3; unclear D gene. CDR3 size: 14 residues. Germline CDR1 DFQATT, CDR2 SNEGSKA (reference sequence). Between the trimmed V and J ends, which lost 0 bases and 0 bases, there was a span of 7 bases. CDR3 residues: CSAREGPSTDTQYF. CDR3 sequence (DNA): TGCAGTGCTAGAGAAGGACCTAGCACAGATACGCAGTATTTT.

This clonotype was found a few times. CDR3 sequence reads: CASSPAGGIGGYTF. The CDR3 coding sequence is TGTGCCAGCAGTCCGGCAGGGGGAATCGGTGGCTACACCTTC. The chain has TRBV28 and TRBJ1-2; 7 positions agree with TRBD1. Unmatched junction bases numbered 10, after V lost 5 bases and J lost 7 bases. CDR1 and CDR2 from the germline V gene are MDHEN and SYDVKM. This CDR3 contains 14 residues.

The chain employs TRBV20-1 and TRBJ2-5, with D tentatively TRBD1 or TRBD2 (6 bases each). This CDR3 region has 17 residues. Germline CDR1 DFQATT, CDR2 SNEGSKA (reference sequence). V was cut by 1 base and J by 4 bases, with 22 bases left in between. The CDR3 region has the DNA TGCAGTGCTAGAGGGGGGCGGGACCGAATTCGGGGAGAGACCCAGTACTTC. It encodes CSARGGRDRIRGETQYF.

The chain employs TRBV6-5 and TRBJ2-7, with D possibly TRBD2 on 6 matching bases. Trimming cost V 7 bases and J 4 bases, with 17 bases left between them. Looked up from germline, CDR1 is MNHEY and CDR2 is SVGAGI. The CDR3 loop spans 14 amino acids. CDR3 loop: CASTRQQGLYEQYF. The CDR3 DNA sequence: TGTGCCAGCACCAGACAGCAGGGACTTTACGAGCAGTACTTC.

The chain has TRBV18 and TRBJ2-1; 12 nucleotides agree with TRBD2. The germline V gene has CDR1 KGHSH and CDR2 LQKENI. Trimming took 3 bases from V and 2 from J; bases not matched to a gene: 8. The CDR3 has 18 residues. This CDR3 is CASSPPTTSGGPYNEQFF. In DNA form, the CDR3 reads TGTGCCAGCTCACCGCCGACGACTAGCGGGGGTCCCTACAATGAGCAGTTCTTC.

This clonotype was seen repeatedly, ten times or more. V gene TRBV28 combines with J gene TRBJ1-5, with 7 bases aligning to TRBD1. This CDR3 comprises 16 residues. The junction had 11 bases not matched to a gene; V was cut back by 2 bases and J by 7 bases. Per germline, CDR1 MDHEN and CDR2 SYDVKM. This CDR3 reads CASSLASTGTGQPQHF. Written as DNA, the CDR3 is TGTGCCAGCAGTTTAGCGTCGACAGGGACGGGGCAGCCCCAGCATTTT. Using reference TRBV28 and TRBJ1-5 for the parts outside the CDR3, the full variable domain is DVKVTQSSRYLVKRTGEKVFLECVQDMDHENMFWYRQDPGLGLRLIYFSYDVKMKEKGDIPEGYSVSREKKERFSLILESASTNQTSMYLCASSLASTGTGQPQHFGDGTRLSIL.

This clonotype has more than one count but fewer than ten. The chain has TRBV5-4 and TRBJ2-7, with 9 bases lining up with TRBD2. Germline CDR1 reads SGHNT; CDR2 reads YYREEE (reference sequence). The length of the CDR3 is 14 residues. V shed 5 bases, J shed 8 bases, and the junction held 11 bases outside the gene matches. The CDR3 nucleotides are TGTGCCAGCAGTGGTAGCGGGGGATCTACGAAGCAGTACTTC. Amino acid sequence: CASSGSGGSTKQYF. The full variable domain, rest sourced from reference TRBV5-4 and TRBJ2-7, is ETGVTQSPTHLIKTRGQQVTLRCSSQSGHNTVSWYQQALGQGPQFIFQYYREEENGRGNFPPRFSGLQFPNYSSELNVNALELDDSALYLCASSGSGGSTKQYFGPGTRLTVT.

This clonotype was detected ten times or more. The rearrangement links TRBV7-2 to TRBJ1-5, with D unclear. Germline V gene data show CDR1 as SGHTA and CDR2 as FQGNSA. The ends were cut back, 5 bases at V and 3 bases at J, with 8 bases in the middle. This CDR3 comprises 13 residues. The CDR3 protein is CASSLGFNQPQHF. The DNA for the CDR3 is TGTGCCAGCAGCCTGGGTTTCAATCAGCCCCAGCATTTT.

The chain carries TRBV6-5 and TRBJ1-2; 8 nucleotides agree with TRBD1. V dropped 5 bases and J dropped 4; count of bases not matched to a gene: 3. This CDR3 comprises 13 residues. Germline V gene lookup returns CDR1 MNHEY and CDR2 SVGAGI. CDR3 in DNA: TGTGCCAGCAGTCGACAGGGGCGCTATGGCTACACCTTC. This encodes CASSRQGRYGYTF.

The V call is TRBV5-4, the J call TRBJ2-5; 11 nucleotides align to TRBD2. The CDR3 sequence is 16 residues long. Germline V lookup: CDR1 SGHNT, CDR2 YYREEE (reference sequence). Losses at the gene ends were 0 bases for V and 2 bases for J; bases not matched to a gene: 3. CDR3: CASSLGGLAVQETQYF. The CDR3 region has the DNA TGTGCCAGCAGCTTGGGGGGACTAGCGGTTCAAGAGACCCAGTACTTC.

This clonotype was seen many times. The chain carries TRBV4-3 and TRBJ2-7, with unresolved D. The V and J ends lost 0 bases and 4 bases respectively, with 10 bases between them. Germline V CDR1 and CDR2: LGHNA, YSLEER. This CDR3 has 14 residues. This CDR3 reads CASSQDKNAYEQYF. The CDR3 bases are TGCGCCAGCAGCCAAGATAAGAATGCTTACGAGCAGTACTTC.

The V call is TRBV7-2, the J call TRBJ1-2, with D possibly being TRBD1 (5 bases). V lost 3 bases and J lost 6, with 17 bases in between. The CDR3 is 15 amino acids. Looked up from germline, CDR1 is SGHTA and CDR2 is FQGNSA. CDR3 amino acids: CASSFGGGGGDGYTF. For the CDR3, the DNA is TGTGCCAGCAGCTTCGGGGGGGGGGGGGGGGATGGCTACACCTTC.

This rearrangement joins TRBV20-1 to TRBJ2-5; 12 nucleotides line up with TRBD2. Trimming removed 3 bases from V and 3 bases from J; junction bases left unmatched: 5. Germline CDR1 DFQATT, CDR2 SNEGSKA (reference sequence). The CDR3 loop spans 15 amino acids. CDR3 nucleotide sequence: TGCAGTGCTAGCCCGACTAGCGGGGGAGAAGAGACCCAGTACTTC. It yields the protein CSASPTSGGEETQYF.

This chain uses TRBV11-2 with TRBJ2-2, with TRBD1 matching over 8 bases. V lost 3 bases, J lost 8 bases, and 11 bases stayed unmatched. Germline loops: CDR1 SGHAT, CDR2 FQNNGV. This CDR3 has 16 amino acids. For the CDR3, the DNA is TGTGCCAGCAGCTTGTTCGCAGGGGGCATAGCTGGGGAGCTGTTTTTT. Its protein is CASSLFAGGIAGELFF.

This clonotype was found a few times. The chain couples TRBV6-1 to TRBJ2-7, with 7 bases fitting TRBD1. The CDR3 runs to 14 residues. J gave up 4 bases and V 4 bases, and 7 bases lay outside the gene matches. Germline-derived CDR1 and CDR2 are MNHNS and SASEGT. The CDR3 protein is CASSARDRPYEQYF. The CDR3 DNA reads TGTGCCAGCAGTGCCCGGGACAGACCGTACGAGCAGTACTTC.